One sample yielded the 29 T cell receptor beta chains listed below, sequenced in a study of cytomegalovirus exposure and HLA in healthy donors. In the PCR, 60 Vbeta and 13 Jbeta primers were used. The table came from immunoSEQ multiplex PCR; TCRdb's copy has only in-frame clones and leaves some out. The sample records 120,000 or so clones, about 80% being singletons. Sequencing was done on a sample of PBMCs. These receptors originate from a woman aged 40 to 55 in good health and CMV-seropositive.

The chain couples TRBV6-4 to TRBJ2-1; the match to TRBD2 covers 9 bases. The V segment lost 3 bases and the J segment 5 bases; nucleotides outside the gene matches: 8. The CDR3 has 16 amino acids. The germline V gene has CDR1 MRHNA and CDR2 SNTAGT. The CDR3 is CASSEFSGSGHNEQFF. In DNA, the CDR3 is TGTGCCAGCAGTGAGTTTAGCGGGAGTGGGCACAATGAGCAGTTCTTC.

The sample holds a few counts of this clone. The V and J genes are TRBV4-3 and TRBJ2-4; 13 bases agree with TRBD2. The CDR3 is made up of 18 amino acids. The germline CDR1 and CDR2 sequences are LGHNA and YSLEER. After removal of 5 bases from V and 0 bases from J, the junction contained 7 bases not matched to a gene. This CDR3 is CASSSGLAGATAKNIQYF. CDR3 coding DNA: TGCGCCAGCAGCAGTGGACTAGCGGGAGCAACAGCCAAAAACATTCAGTACTTC.

The rearrangement joins TRBV5-1 to TRBJ2-3; 7 positions agree with TRBD2. Germline V gene lookup returns CDR1 SGHRS and CDR2 YFSETQ. Losses at the gene ends were 2 bases for V and 0 bases for J; bases not matched to a gene: 6. This CDR3 comprises 16 residues. DNA of the CDR3: TGCGCCAGCAGCTTTAAGGCTAGCGGTAGCACAGATACGCAGTATTTT. This gives the protein CASSFKASGSTDTQYF.

This clone was counted once. V is TRBV7-2 and J is TRBJ2-5; D gene ambiguous. The CDR3 is 13 residues long. Germline V gene sequence: CDR1 SGHTA, CDR2 FQGNSA. V was clipped by 1 base and J by 1 base, with 4 bases between them. The CDR3 bases are TGTGCCAGCAGCTTAGGAGTCCAAGAGACCCAGTACTTC. Translation: CASSLGVQETQYF.

This chain joins TRBV5-4 and TRBJ1-1; 7 bases align to TRBD1. The germline V gene encodes CDR1 SGHNT and CDR2 YYREEE (reference sequence). The CDR3 has 14 amino acids. V was clipped by 4 bases and J by 1 base; unmatched bases: 4. CDR3 coding DNA: TGTGCCAGCAGCCATAGGACAGGGAACACTGAAGCTTTCTTT. Amino acid sequence: CASSHRTGNTEAFF. The variable domain in full, with the rest retrieved from reference TRBV5-4 and TRBJ1-1, is ETGVTQSPTHLIKTRGQQVTLRCSSQSGHNTVSWYQQALGQGPQFIFQYYREEENGRGNFPPRFSGLQFPNYSSELNVNALELDDSALYLCASSHRTGNTEAFFGQGTRLTVV.

This clone has just a few counts. Mismatch with germline at one junction end may stem from a read error. The chain uses TRBV7-9 and TRBJ1-1, with 8 positions matching TRBD1. CDR1 SEHNR and CDR2 FQNEAQ come from the germline V gene (reference sequence). This CDR3 has 14 amino acids. CDR3 coding DNA: TGTTCCAGCAGAACAGGGGGGACGCACACTGAAGCTTTCTTT. Protein sequence: CSSRTGGTHTEAFF.

This chain uses TRBV5-8 with TRBJ2-2; D is unclear. The germline CDR1 and CDR2 sequences are SGHTS and YDEGEE. The CDR3 extends over 13 amino acids. V was pared by 5 bases and J by 1 base, with 6 bases between. The CDR3 region has the DNA TGTGCCAGCAGACCACAGAACACCGGGGAGCTGTTTTTT. Translation: CASRPQNTGELFF. Supplemented by reference TRBV5-8 and TRBJ2-2, the full variable domain reads EAGVTQSPTHLIKTRGQQATLRCSPISGHTSVYWYQQALGLGLQFLLWYDEGEERNRGNFPPRFSGRQFPNYSSELNVNALELEDSALYLCASRPQNTGELFFGEGSRLTVL.

Written as DNA, the CDR3 is TGTGCCAGCAGTCCTCCAGGGCGCTATGGCTACACCTTC. It yields the protein CASSPPGRYGYTF. J is TRBJ1-2 and V is TRBV6-5, with D perhaps TRBD1 (5 bases). The CDR3 loop spans 13 amino acids. Between the trimmed V and J ends, which lost 5 bases and 4 bases, there was a span of 11 bases. The germline V gene has CDR1 MNHEY and CDR2 SVGAGI.

The rearrangement links TRBV2 to TRBJ1-1; possible D gene TRBD1, 5 bases. The CDR3 runs 15 residues. The germline V gene encodes CDR1 SNHLY and CDR2 FYNNEI. V was pared by 6 bases and J by 5 bases, with 19 bases between. The DNA of the CDR3 is TGTGCCAGCAGAGACTGGGGGGGTAAGAGGACTGAAGCTTTCTTT. It yields the protein CASRDWGGKRTEAFF.

This chain joins TRBV4-2 and TRBJ1-1; maybe TRBD1 (6 bases). Germline V gene sequence: CDR1 LGHNA, CDR2 YNFKEQ. V was shortened by 4 bases and J by 2 bases, with 14 bases between the two germline ends. This CDR3 spans 15 amino acids. The CDR3 nucleotides read TGTGCCAGCAGCCCTTGGGCGGGGGGCAACACTGAAGCTTTCTTT. It specifies CASSPWAGGNTEAFF.

The rearrangement links TRBV9 to TRBJ1-2; 7 bases line up with TRBD1. Germline CDR1 reads SGDLS; CDR2 reads YYNGEE. This CDR3 has 15 residues. Trimming took 2 bases from V and 4 from J; bases not matched to a gene: 8. CDR3 loop: CASSVTTGSGYGYTF. The CDR3 bases are TGTGCCAGCAGCGTCACGACAGGGTCGGGCTATGGCTACACCTTC.

J is TRBJ2-1 and V is TRBV9; perhaps TRBD1 as D (6 bases). Trimming removed 4 bases from V and 4 bases from J, with 12 bases in between. CDR3 length equals 14 residues. Germline values: CDR1 SGDLS, CDR2 YYNGEE. In DNA, the CDR3 is TGTGCCAGCAGCTCTTCGGACAGATACAATGAGCAGTTCTTC. Protein sequence: CASSSSDRYNEQFF. Complete variable domain (other parts from reference TRBV9 and TRBJ2-1): DSGVTQTPKHLITATGQRVTLRCSPRSGDLSVYWYQQSLDQGLQFLIQYYNGEERAKGNILERFSAQQFPDLHSELNLSSLELGDSALYFCASSSSDRYNEQFFGPGTRLTVL.

In this sample, this clone turned up once. J is TRBJ1-3 and V is TRBV4-3; TRBD1 aligns across 7 bases. The V and J ends lost 1 base and 8 bases, in that order; junction bases with no gene match: 5. This CDR3 contains 14 residues. Per germline, CDR1 LGHNA and CDR2 YSLEER. The CDR3 nucleotides are TGCGCCAGCAGCCAAGCACAGGGGTTAGACACCATATATTTT. Residues: CASSQAQGLDTIYF.

This clone came up once. The J gene is TRBJ2-3, the V gene TRBV7-6; the D gene is possibly TRBD1 (5 bases). The CDR3 consists of 19 residues. V was shortened by 1 base and J by 3 bases, with 23 bases between the two germline ends. Germline CDR1 is SGHVS and CDR2 is FNYEAQ. The CDR3 spells CASSLGRFRRTQGTDTQYF. In DNA, the CDR3 is TGTGCCAGCAGCTTAGGTCGTTTCCGGCGAACCCAGGGAACAGATACGCAGTATTTT. The full variable domain, in which reference TRBV7-6 and TRBJ2-3 provide the parts outside the CDR3, is GAGVSQSPRYKVTKRGQDVALRCDPISGHVSLYWYRQALGQGPEFLTYFNYEAQQDKSGLPNDRFSAERPEGSISTLTIQRTEQRDSAMYRCASSLGRFRRTQGTDTQYFGPGTRLTVL.

As to this clone: Other DNA variants within this sample encode the same CDR3. The chain links TRBV7-2 to TRBJ2-7, with 8 bases that match TRBD2. The ends lost 3 bases at V and 7 bases at J; junction bases unmatched: 5. In germline, CDR1 is SGHTA, CDR2 FQGNSA. The CDR3 has 13 residues. CDR3 loop: CASSLREEEEQYF. CDR3 bases: TGTGCCAGCAGCTTGCGGGAGGAAGAAGAGCAGTACTTC.

The chain combines TRBV28 with TRBJ1-2; 10 bases map to TRBD1. CDR1 is MDHEN and CDR2 is SYDVKM in the germline V gene. This CDR3 is built from 17 residues. After removal of 4 bases from V and 4 bases from J, the junction contained 12 bases not matched to a gene. The CDR3: CASSYRDRGPNLYGYTF. The CDR3 DNA reads TGTGCCAGCAGTTACCGGGACAGGGGACCTAACCTCTATGGCTACACCTTC.

V gene TRBV5-1 combines with J gene TRBJ2-3; TRBD1 is a possible D gene (5 bases). CDR1 and CDR2 (germline): SGHRS, YFSETQ. V was trimmed by 7 bases and J by 3 bases, leaving 9 bases between them. The CDR3 has 12 amino acids. The DNA of the CDR3 is TGCGCCAGCGCCGACAGTACAGATACGCAGTATTTT. Translated, it gives CASADSTDTQYF.

The CDR3 bases are TGTGCCAGCAGTCTAGGGACAGGATACAATGAGCAGTTCTTC. Amino acids: CASSLGTGYNEQFF. The V gene is TRBV27, the J gene TRBJ2-1, with 8 nucleotides matching TRBD1. This CDR3 is 14 amino acids long. From germline, CDR1 is MNHEY and CDR2 SMNVEV (reference sequence). The V and J ends lost 5 bases and 4 bases, in that order; junction bases with no gene match: 4.

The chain carries TRBV19 and TRBJ1-2, with TRBD1 as a possible D gene (6 bases). Germline V lookup: CDR1 LNHDA, CDR2 SQIVND (reference sequence). The CDR3 sequence is 11 residues long. The V end lost 9 bases, the J end lost 8 bases, and 13 bases lay between the germline ends. CDR3 amino acids: CASKGVFGYTF. Here the CDR3 DNA reads TGTGCCAGCAAGGGGGTTTTCGGCTACACCTTC.

This clone has just one count. The gene calls are TRBV6-5 and TRBJ2-7, with TRBD1 matching 11 bases. The CDR3 consists of 15 residues. J gave up 7 bases and V 6 bases, and 11 bases lay outside the gene matches. CDR1 and CDR2 from the germline V gene are MNHEY and SVGAGI. This chain's CDR3 is CASRRRDRGIWEQYF. CDR3 nucleotides: TGTGCCAGCAGGAGACGGGACAGGGGGATTTGGGAGCAGTACTTC.

The V and J genes are TRBV7-9 and TRBJ2-2, with TRBD1 matching 7 bases. J lost 5 bases, V lost 5 bases, and 11 bases had no gene match. Per germline, CDR1 SEHNR and CDR2 FQNEAQ (reference sequence). The CDR3 runs to 16 residues. The CDR3 coding sequence is TGTGCCAGCAGCCGATGGACAGGATACCTTACCGGGGAGCTGTTTTTT. This encodes CASSRWTGYLTGELFF. The complete variable domain, with remaining parts taken from reference TRBV7-9 and TRBJ2-2, reads DTGVSQNPRHKITKRGQNVTFRCDPISEHNRLYWYRQTLGQGPEFLTYFQNEAQLEKSRLLSDRFSAERPKGSFSTLEIQRTEQGDSAMYLCASSRWTGYLTGELFFGEGSRLTVL.

V usage is TRBV7-3 and J usage is TRBJ1-1; TRBD1 aligns across 8 bases. Germline CDR1 is SGHTA and CDR2 is FQGTGA. This CDR3 has 18 amino acids. J lost 2 bases, V lost 5 bases, and 16 bases had no gene match. The CDR3 spells CASSIIGTGRGRNTEAFF. The CDR3 DNA reads TGTGCCAGCAGCATAATTGGTACCGGCAGGGGGCGTAACACTGAAGCTTTCTTT.

The chain combines TRBV9 with TRBJ2-1; the match to TRBD1 covers 7 bases. After removal of 0 bases from V and 0 bases from J, the junction contained 6 bases not matched to a gene. Looked up from germline, CDR1 is SGDLS and CDR2 is YYNGEE. The CDR3 sequence is 17 residues long. CDR3 in amino acids: CASSVAVGQTSYNEQFF. DNA for the CDR3: TGTGCCAGCAGCGTAGCGGTGGGACAGACCTCCTACAATGAGCAGTTCTTC.

The chain joins TRBV5-6 to TRBJ2-7, with D maybe TRBD2 (6 bases). The V end lost 6 bases, the J end lost 6 bases, and 10 bases lay between the germline ends. CDR1 and CDR2 (germline): SGHDT, YYEEEE. The CDR3 has 11 amino acids. The CDR3 region has the DNA TGTGCCAGCAACGCGGGGCTCGAGCAGTACTTC. Its protein product is CASNAGLEQYF.

For the CDR3, the DNA is TGCGCCAGCAGCCAAGGGGACAGAAACAATGAGCAGTTCTTC. Translation gives CASSQGDRNNEQFF. The V and J genes are TRBV4-1 and TRBJ2-1, with 7 bases identical to TRBD1. The trim removed 1 base at V and 5 bases at J, leaving 2 bases unmatched. Germline V CDR1 and CDR2: MGHRA, YSYEKL. The CDR3 consists of 14 residues.

This clone has just one count. The CDR3, as DNA: TGCAGCGTTGTAGGGGCCGAGCAGTACTTC. As protein: CSVVGAEQYF. The chain has TRBV29-1 and TRBJ2-7, with D perhaps TRBD1 (5 bases). The CDR3 contains 10 residues. The germline gives CDR1 SQVTM, CDR2 ANQGSEA. The V end was cut by 4 bases, the J end by 6 bases, with 7 bases between.

The sample holds a few counts of this clone. The chain joins TRBV15 to TRBJ1-2; 9 bases map to TRBD1. Per germline, CDR1 LNHNV and CDR2 YYDKDF (reference sequence). With 0 bases clipped from V and 6 bases from J, the junction kept 5 bases outside the gene matches. The CDR3 runs 15 residues. CDR3 loop: CATSRDAGQGDGYTF. The CDR3 nucleotides are TGTGCCACCAGCAGAGATGCGGGACAGGGAGATGGCTACACCTTC.

The V gene is TRBV5-1, the J gene TRBJ1-4; tentatively, D is TRBD1 (6 bases). The germline V gene encodes CDR1 SGHRS and CDR2 YFSETQ. V was trimmed by 4 bases and J by 5 bases, leaving 21 bases between them. This CDR3 comprises 17 residues. The CDR3 reads CASSDRPGGHENEKLFF. In DNA, the CDR3 is TGCGCCAGCAGCGACCGACCGGGGGGGCATGAAAATGAAAAACTGTTTTTT.

The chain links TRBV28 to TRBJ2-7, with 11 bases identical to TRBD1. CDR1 is MDHEN and CDR2 is SYDVKM in the germline V gene. V gave up 4 bases and J gave up 6 bases; unmatched junction bases: 11. The CDR3 spans 16 residues. CDR3 protein: CASSSFGGTGGFEQYF. The CDR3 bases are TGTGCCAGCAGTTCCTTCGGGGGGACAGGGGGGTTCGAGCAGTACTTC. The full variable domain, rest sourced from reference TRBV28 and TRBJ2-7, is DVKVTQSSRYLVKRTGEKVFLECVQDMDHENMFWYRQDPGLGLRLIYFSYDVKMKEKGDIPEGYSVSREKKERFSLILESASTNQTSMYLCASSSFGGTGGFEQYFGPGTRLTVT.